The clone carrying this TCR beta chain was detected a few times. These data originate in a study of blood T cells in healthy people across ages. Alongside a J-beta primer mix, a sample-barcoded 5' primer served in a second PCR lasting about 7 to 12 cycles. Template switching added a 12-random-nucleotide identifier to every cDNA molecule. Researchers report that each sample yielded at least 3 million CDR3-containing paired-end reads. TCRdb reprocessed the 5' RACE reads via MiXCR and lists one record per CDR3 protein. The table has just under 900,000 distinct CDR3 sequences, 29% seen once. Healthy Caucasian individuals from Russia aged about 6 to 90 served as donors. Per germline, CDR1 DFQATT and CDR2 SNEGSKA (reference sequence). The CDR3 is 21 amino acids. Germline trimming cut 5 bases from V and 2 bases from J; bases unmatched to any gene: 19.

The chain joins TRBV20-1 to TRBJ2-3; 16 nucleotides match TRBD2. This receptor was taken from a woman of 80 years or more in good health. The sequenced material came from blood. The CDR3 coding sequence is TGCAGTGCTGTCCCGATCCTTGGGGGGACTAGCGGGGGGGTTCTCACAGATACGCAGTATTTT. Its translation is CSAVPILGGTSGGVLTDTQYF.